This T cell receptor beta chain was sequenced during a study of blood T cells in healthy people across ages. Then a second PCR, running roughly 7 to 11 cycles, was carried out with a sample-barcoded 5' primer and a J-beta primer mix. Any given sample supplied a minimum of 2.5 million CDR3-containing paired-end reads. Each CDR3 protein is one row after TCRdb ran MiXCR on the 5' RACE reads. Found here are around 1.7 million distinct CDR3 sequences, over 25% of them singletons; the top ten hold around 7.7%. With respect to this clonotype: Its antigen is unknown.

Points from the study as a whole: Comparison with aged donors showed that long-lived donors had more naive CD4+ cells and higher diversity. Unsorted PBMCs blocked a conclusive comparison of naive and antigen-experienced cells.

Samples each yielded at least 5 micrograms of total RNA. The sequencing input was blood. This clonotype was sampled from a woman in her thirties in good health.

Here the CDR3 DNA reads TGTGCCAGCAGCCAACTGAGGGAGCGGGAGCCCCAAGAGACCCAGTACTTC. Translation gives CASSQLREREPQETQYF. The V call is TRBV7-9, the J call TRBJ2-5; 8 bases are shared with TRBD2. The germline gives CDR1 SEHNR, CDR2 FQNEAQ (reference sequence). V was clipped by 5 bases and J by 1 base; unmatched bases: 12. This CDR3 comprises 17 residues.